This entry describes one TCR beta chain. Random hexamers were used to reverse transcribe the RNA input (roughly 0.5 to 1 ug). TCRdb reanalysed the immunoSEQ multiplex PCR reads using MiXCR and keeps one entry per CDR3 protein. The table records more than 110,000 distinct CDR3 sequences, approximately 93% of them present only once. This sample was taken from a study of CD8 T cells in Susac syndrome. The CDR3 loop spans 15 amino acids. The V and J ends lost 0 bases and 5 bases respectively, with 13 bases between them. The germline V gene encodes CDR1 MNHNS and CDR2 SASEGT. What was sequenced was CD8+ T cells from PBMCs. The rearrangement uses TRBV6-1 and TRBJ2-5, with D perhaps matching TRBD1 or TRBD2 (5 bases each). The receptor was derived from a human donor in good health. CDR3 amino acids: CASSEAPGSGETQYF. The CDR3 nucleotides read TGTGCCAGCAGTGAAGCTCCAGGGAGCGGCGAGACCCAGTACTTC.